The next 29 T cell receptor beta chains were all read from a single sample in a study of T cells in Graves' hyperthyroidism and ophthalmopathy. Researchers amplified the TCR beta CDR3 regions from RNA transcripts. RT-PCR in the first round (using the HTBI primer set) targeted the TCR CDR3. TCRdb ran MiXCR on the multiplex PCR reads and lists one entry per CDR3 protein. The sample shows some 360,000 distinct CDR3 sequences, approximately 13% of them seen only once. Specimen: blood. These receptors were collected from a woman in her sixties with Graves' hyperthyroidism.

Many counts were recorded for this clonotype. The V and J genes are TRBV11-2 and TRBJ1-5; perhaps TRBD1 as D (6 bases). Germline V gene lookup returns CDR1 SGHAT and CDR2 FQNNGV. This CDR3 has 14 residues. V shed 5 bases and J shed 3 bases, with 11 bases lying between them. CDR3: CASSEQGYNQPQHF. CDR3 nucleotide sequence: TGTGCCAGCAGCGAACAGGGTTACAATCAGCCCCAGCATTTT.

This clonotype was recorded at least ten times. This rearrangement joins TRBV11-2 to TRBJ1-4; perhaps TRBD1 as D (5 bases). Looked up from germline, CDR1 is SGHAT and CDR2 is FQNNGV. The CDR3 sequence is 12 residues long. Trimming took 8 bases from V and 8 from J, leaving 12 bases between them. CDR3 coding DNA: TGTGCCAGCGGCCAGGGTGGCGAAAAACTGTTTTTT. Its translation is CASGQGGEKLFF.

In this sample, this clonotype turned up many times. Written as DNA, the CDR3 is TGTGCCTGGACACCGGGACCGTATAGCAATCAGCCCCAGCATTTT. Protein product: CAWTPGPYSNQPQHF. This chain links TRBV30 with TRBJ1-5; D possibly corresponds to TRBD1 (5 bases). The CDR3 loop spans 15 amino acids. The V end was cut by 4 bases, the J end by 0 bases, with 13 bases between. Germline V gene lookup returns CDR1 GTSNPN and CDR2 SVGIG (reference sequence).

This clonotype was detected only once. The chain joins TRBV20-1 to TRBJ1-5; D call uncertain. Germline assignment: CDR1 DFQATT and CDR2 SNEGSKA (reference sequence). Trimming took 5 bases from V and 2 from J, leaving 13 bases between them. The CDR3 extends over 14 amino acids. CDR3 in DNA: TGCAGTGCTGAAGGCATCGGGGGCAATCAGCCCCAGCATTTT. It yields the protein CSAEGIGGNQPQHF.

The table lists this clonotype with many counts. The chain is built from TRBV10-3 and TRBJ2-7, with 8 bases lining up with TRBD1. Germline CDR1 reads ENHRY; CDR2 reads SYGVKD. The CDR3 contains 15 residues. The ends lost 3 bases at V and 3 bases at J; junction bases unmatched: 7. CDR3 DNA sequence: TGTGCCATCAGTGAACCCGGGACAGGACTCTACGAGCAGTACTTC. Its translation: CAISEPGTGLYEQYF.

This clonotype was observed many times. V usage is TRBV2 and J usage is TRBJ2-2; 10 bases line up with TRBD1. The CDR3 covers 15 residues. J lost 6 bases, V lost 5 bases, and 6 bases had no gene match. Germline loops: CDR1 SNHLY, CDR2 FYNNEI. The CDR3 DNA follows: TGTGCCAGCAGTCCCGGGACAGGGGTCGCCGGGGAGCTGTTTTTT. Residues: CASSPGTGVAGELFF.

The sample holds many counts of this clonotype. The chain carries TRBV11-3 and TRBJ2-7; D gene uncertain. CDR1 SGHNT and CDR2 YENEEA come from the germline V gene. This CDR3 is built from 17 residues. With 5 bases removed from V and 0 bases from J, the gap between germline ends came to 20 bases. As DNA, the CDR3 is TGTGCCAGCAGCCAACAATTAGAACGGGCCTACTCCTACGAGCAGTACTTC. Protein product: CASSQQLERAYSYEQYF.

At least ten counts were recorded for this clonotype. CDR3: CASGLGQGMDTQYF. DNA of the CDR3: TGTGCTAGTGGTTTGGGGCAGGGGATGGATACGCAGTATTTT. The rearrangement uses TRBV12-5 and TRBJ2-3; weak D call: TRBD1 (6 bases). V was pared by 1 base and J by 6 bases, with 11 bases between. The CDR3 runs to 14 residues. In germline, CDR1 is LGHNT, CDR2 FRNRAP.

This clonotype was observed at least ten times. The rearrangement uses TRBV7-2 and TRBJ2-1, with unresolved D. Per germline, CDR1 SGHTA and CDR2 FQGNSA. The V end lost 5 bases, the J end lost 9 bases, and 11 bases lay between the germline ends. CDR3 length equals 12 residues. DNA of the CDR3: TGTGCCAGCAGCGAGTACGTGGGTGAGCAGTTCTTC. This codes for CASSEYVGEQFF.

CDR3 in DNA: TGTGCTAGTGGTTTTGAGATCAACTATGGCTACACCTTC. The encoded protein is CASGFEINYGYTF. The V and J genes are TRBV12-5 and TRBJ1-2; D is unclear. V lost 3 bases and J 2 bases, leaving 7 bases between the germline ends. Germline V gene lookup returns CDR1 LGHNT and CDR2 FRNRAP. The length of the CDR3 is 13 residues.

This clonotype was seen ten or more times. The CDR3 coding sequence is TGTGCCAGCAGTGGGACAGGTTTCGATTCACCCCTCCACTTT. As protein: CASSGTGFDSPLHF. The chain uses TRBV12-3 or TRBV12-4 and TRBJ1-6; 8 bases line up with TRBD1. V dropped 5 bases and J dropped 8; count of bases not matched to a gene: 5. This CDR3 has 14 residues.

The chain recombines TRBV3-1 with TRBJ2-2, with D perhaps TRBD1 (5 bases). V was trimmed by 1 base and J by 5 bases, leaving 23 bases between them. From germline, CDR1 is LGHDT and CDR2 YNNKEL (reference sequence). The CDR3 length is 19 residues. The CDR3 loop is CASSQANRWGVVQTGELFF. Here the CDR3 DNA reads TGTGCCAGCAGCCAAGCTAACAGGTGGGGTGTGGTACAAACCGGGGAGCTGTTTTTT.

At least ten counts were recorded for this clonotype. The rearrangement uses TRBV6-1 and TRBJ1-2, with D possibly being TRBD1 (5 bases). V shed 5 bases and J shed 3 bases, with 22 bases lying between them. Germline values: CDR1 MNHNS, CDR2 SASEGT. The CDR3 has 17 residues. The chain's CDR3 is CASSLGTDYSIYYGYTF. In DNA, the CDR3 is TGTGCCAGCAGTCTAGGGACGGATTATTCTATCTACTATGGCTACACCTTC.

In its sample, this clonotype was seen many times. This chain joins TRBV11-2 and TRBJ2-5, with 7 bases identical to TRBD1. Germline V gene data show CDR1 as SGHAT and CDR2 as FQNNGV. V gave up 2 bases and J gave up 0 bases; unmatched junction bases: 6. CDR3 length: 16 residues. Here the CDR3 DNA reads TGTGCCAGCAGCTTAAGTGACAGGGTGTACCAAGAGACCCAGTACTTC. Its protein product is CASSLSDRVYQETQYF.

The genes are TRBV27 and TRBJ2-7, with 8 bases aligning to TRBD1. This CDR3 spans 16 amino acids. The J segment lost 6 bases and the V segment lost 10 bases, leaving 20 bases of the junction unmatched. CDR1 is MNHEY and CDR2 is SMNVEV in the germline V gene (reference sequence). CDR3 sequence (DNA): TGTGCCATAGCTAAACGCCCAGGGACAGGATTTACCGAGCAGTACTTC. Translating it yields CAIAKRPGTGFTEQYF.

This clonotype was seen only once. This chain links TRBV2 with TRBJ2-5; 9 bases match TRBD1. Germline V gene data show CDR1 as SNHLY and CDR2 as FYNNEI. With V trimmed by 5 bases and J by 6 bases, 4 bases remained unmatched. This CDR3 comprises 13 residues. Here the CDR3 DNA reads TGTGCCAGCAGTTCGGGACAGGGAAAGACCCAGTACTTC. It yields the protein CASSSGQGKTQYF.

This clonotype has a count of ten or more. This chain joins TRBV24-1 and TRBJ2-5, with TRBD1 identical over 8 bases. The germline V gene encodes CDR1 KGHDR and CDR2 SFDVKD. This CDR3 region has 14 residues. V was clipped by 1 base and J by 5 bases; unmatched bases: 2. In nucleotides, the CDR3 is TGTGCCACCAGTGATTTTCGACAGGGGGAGACCCAGTACTTC. It encodes CATSDFRQGETQYF.

This clonotype came up many times. The chain recombines TRBV2 with TRBJ2-5; 9 bases are a match to TRBD2. After removal of 7 bases from V and 1 base from J, the junction contained 4 bases not matched to a gene. The CDR3 is 14 amino acids. CDR1 SNHLY and CDR2 FYNNEI come from the germline V gene. CDR3 bases: TGTGCCAGCAAAAAGCGGGAGGCCCAAGAGACCCAGTACTTC. It is translated as CASKKREAQETQYF.

This clonotype occurred many times. This chain links TRBV5-6 with TRBJ2-1; 14 positions agree with TRBD2. This CDR3 has 18 amino acids. Germline lookup yields CDR1 SGHDT and CDR2 YYEEEE. V shed 4 bases, J shed 2 bases, and the junction held 8 bases outside the gene matches. CDR3 nucleotides: TGTGCCAGCAGCCTGGGACTAGCGGGAGTGATAGCCTACAATGAGCAGTTCTTC. Residues: CASSLGLAGVIAYNEQFF.

This clonotype was counted many times. CDR3 amino acids: CASSHRGGVNEQFF. CDR3 sequence (DNA): TGTGCCAGCAGCCATAGGGGGGGGGTGAATGAGCAGTTCTTC. This chain links TRBV11-3 with TRBJ2-1; a possible D gene is TRBD2 (7 bases). The V gene lost 5 bases and the J gene lost 7 bases, with 15 bases spanning the gap. Looked up from germline, CDR1 is SGHNT and CDR2 is YENEEA. CDR3 length: 14 amino acids.

There are many counts of this clonotype. This chain links TRBV27 with TRBJ2-1; maybe TRBD2 (5 bases). Germline V gene lookup returns CDR1 MNHEY and CDR2 SMNVEV (reference sequence). Trimming pared 5 bases from V and 9 bases from J, leaving 20 bases between. The CDR3 is 15 amino acids. CDR3 residues: CASSGGLNSAGEQFF. In DNA form, the CDR3 reads TGTGCCAGCAGTGGAGGCCTCAATTCGGCGGGTGAGCAGTTCTTC.

The sample holds many counts of this clonotype. This chain uses TRBV18 with TRBJ2-3, with TRBD2 matching over 13 bases. Germline CDR1 is KGHSH and CDR2 is LQKENI. The CDR3 loop spans 16 amino acids. With 5 bases clipped from V and 2 bases from J, the junction kept 4 bases outside the gene matches. In DNA form, the CDR3 reads TGTGCCAGCTCAAAGGGACTAGCGGGACACACAGATACGCAGTATTTT. Translating gives CASSKGLAGHTDTQYF.

This clonotype was picked up a small number of times. The chain carries TRBV19 and TRBJ1-1; the D is unclear. This CDR3 has 11 residues. Germline CDR1 reads LNHDA; CDR2 reads SQIVND (reference sequence). The V end was cut by 8 bases, the J end by 11 bases, with 15 bases between. CDR3 bases: TGTGCCAGTGGGTATGGGGTTAGGGCTTTCTTT. Amino acid sequence: CASGYGVRAFF. Filled out from reference TRBV19 and TRBJ1-1, the complete variable domain reads DGGITQSPKYLFRKEGQNVTLSCEQNLNHDAMYWYRQDPGQGLRLIYYSQIVNDFQKGDIAEGYSVSREKKESFPLTVTSAQKNPTAFYLCASGYGVRAFFGQGTRLTVV.

This clonotype showed up just a few times. The chain employs TRBV7-8 and TRBJ1-5, with a possible D match to TRBD1 (6 bases). V was shortened by 4 bases and J by 2 bases, with 12 bases between the two germline ends. Looked up from germline, CDR1 is SGHVS and CDR2 is FQNEAQ. The CDR3 has 15 amino acids. The CDR3 DNA reads TGTGCCAGCAGCTCCGGGAGGGGGGGCAATCAGCCCCAGCATTTT. Translating gives CASSSGRGGNQPQHF.

The V call is TRBV28, the J call TRBJ2-1; TRBD1 agrees at 7 bases. The CDR3 is made up of 16 amino acids. The V and J ends lost 3 bases and 5 bases, in that order; junction bases with no gene match: 10. CDR1 is MDHEN and CDR2 is SYDVKM in the germline V gene. DNA for the CDR3: TGTGCCAGCAGTTTTTCTGTAGGGGACAGACACAATGAGCAGTTCTTC. Translating gives CASSFSVGDRHNEQFF.

This clonotype was found a few times. The chain joins TRBV15 to TRBJ2-7; D ambiguous. The CDR3 sequence is 14 residues long. Germline CDR1 LNHNV, CDR2 YYDKDF (reference sequence). Trimming shortened V by 1 base and J by 3 bases, and 10 bases separated the two germline ends. The CDR3 spells CATSRAADDYEQYF. The CDR3 bases are TGTGCCACCAGCAGAGCGGCAGATGACTACGAGCAGTACTTC. Full variable domain (rest looked up from reference TRBV15 and TRBJ2-7): DAMVIQNPRYQVTQFGKPVTLSCSQTLNHNVMYWYQQKSSQAPKLLFHYYDKDFNNEADTPDNFQSRRPNTSFCFLDIRSPGLGDTAMYLCATSRAADDYEQYFGPGTRLTVT.

The chain joins TRBV6-1 to TRBJ2-7; 11 bases agree with TRBD2. The CDR3 consists of 16 residues. J lost 6 bases, V lost 7 bases, and 14 bases had no gene match. Germline CDR1 reads MNHNS; CDR2 reads SASEGT. The CDR3 is CASIRLAGGPAGEQYF. In DNA, the CDR3 is TGTGCCAGCATACGGCTAGCGGGAGGACCCGCCGGCGAGCAGTACTTC.

This clonotype was observed a few times. This rearrangement joins TRBV11-3 to TRBJ2-7, with D maybe TRBD2 (6 bases). The V end was cut by 3 bases, the J end by 5 bases, with 14 bases between. Germline assignment: CDR1 SGHNT and CDR2 YENEEA. The CDR3 has 14 residues. The CDR3 loop reads CASSFPGVPHEQYF. Written as DNA, the CDR3 is TGTGCCAGCAGCTTCCCGGGGGTGCCCCACGAGCAGTACTTC.

The CDR3 DNA is TGTGCCAGCACCCGGCGGCGGGAGCGCACAGATACGCAGTATTTT. Its translation is CASTRRRERTDTQYF. The chain joins TRBV6-1 to TRBJ2-3; 7 nucleotides match TRBD2. J gave up 1 base and V 7 bases, and 8 bases lay outside the gene matches. The CDR3 is 15 residues long. CDR1 and CDR2 from the germline V gene are MNHNS and SASEGT.